This paragraph reports one TCR beta chain. Repertoires were generated with immunoSEQ multiplex PCR, while TCRdb's copy carries only in-frame clones and drops some. The sample lists about 200,000 clones; around 81% were seen once. This record comes from a study of blood T cell repertoires in COVID-19. From germline, CDR1 is MDHEN and CDR2 SYDVKM. The CDR3 runs 14 residues. Trimming removed 1 base at V and 2 bases at J, with 5 bases between. The TCR originated in a woman aged 70-85 years with acute or convalescent COVID-19. V usage is TRBV28 and J usage is TRBJ1-4; no firm D call. The sample consisted of peripheral blood. In DNA form, the CDR3 reads TGTGCCAGCAGTTTATCACAGACTAATGAAAAACTGTTTTTT. Its translation is CASSLSQTNEKLFF.